The 22 T cell receptor beta chains in this list originate from one sample, sequenced in a study of T cell responses to AZD1222 COVID-19 vaccine. The protocol was immunoSEQ multiplex PCR, while the TCRdb copy is restricted to in-frame clones and leaves out a portion. The sample holds approximately 30,000 clones, around 80% seen once. Material: peripheral blood, obtained on day 0 of AZD1222 vaccination. All receptors derive from an adult in good health.

This chain links TRBV4-3 with TRBJ2-5; perhaps TRBD1 as D (6 bases). The V end was cut by 0 bases, the J end by 4 bases, with 12 bases between. The CDR3 length is 15 residues. CDR1 and CDR2 (germline): LGHNA, YSLEER. CDR3 nucleotides: TGCGCCAGCAGCCAAGATTACAGGGCGGGAGAGACCCAGTACTTC. Protein: CASSQDYRAGETQYF.

A word on this clone: It may be a read error: a sequence one base away is much more abundant. Other DNA sequences from this sample encode an identical CDR3 as well. This chain joins TRBV30 and TRBJ1-2; 9 positions match TRBD1. This CDR3 is built from 15 residues. Germline assignment: CDR1 GTSNPN and CDR2 SVGIG (reference sequence). Trimming removed 4 bases from V and 7 bases from J; junction bases left unmatched: 13. CDR3 nucleotide sequence: TGTGCCTGGATTACCTTGGACAGGGGACGCGGTGGCTACACCTTC. This encodes CAWITLDRGRGGYTF.

This sequence joins TRBV5-1 and TRBJ1-1; D gene uncertain. Germline CDR1 is SGHRS and CDR2 is YFSETQ. This CDR3 contains 15 residues. V lost 3 bases to trimming and J lost 1 base, with 13 bases between them. The CDR3 DNA reads TGCGCCAGCAGCTCCCGAGTGACGGGGAACACTGAAGCTTTCTTT. As protein: CASSSRVTGNTEAFF.

The chain couples TRBV9 to TRBJ2-7; D is unresolved. V was clipped by 3 bases and J by 0 bases, with 10 bases between them. The CDR3 extends over 14 amino acids. Germline assignment: CDR1 SGDLS and CDR2 YYNGEE. The CDR3, as DNA: TGTGCCAGCAGCGCTTCCGCTATCTCCTACGAGCAGTACTTC. Its translation is CASSASAISYEQYF.

This chain connects TRBV27 to TRBJ1-2, with 9 positions matching TRBD1. Germline lookup yields CDR1 MNHEY and CDR2 SMNVEV (reference sequence). The ends lost 5 bases at V and 8 bases at J; junction bases unmatched: 6. The CDR3 sequence is 13 residues long. CDR3 in DNA: TGTGCCAGCAGTCCACAGGGGGCGGAGGGCTACACCTTC. Translation: CASSPQGAEGYTF.

The chain has TRBV7-2 and TRBJ1-5; D may be TRBD1 (5 bases). Germline assignment: CDR1 SGHTA and CDR2 FQGNSA. CDR3 size: 12 residues. V lost 5 bases to trimming and J lost 7 bases, with 9 bases between them. The CDR3 loop is CASSGQGQPQHF. For the CDR3, the DNA is TGTGCCAGCAGCGGGCAGGGACAGCCCCAGCATTTT.

The chain recombines TRBV28 with TRBJ2-5; D remains unclear. Germline CDR1 and CDR2: MDHEN and SYDVKM. This CDR3 has 11 amino acids. Trimming shortened V by 5 bases and J by 4 bases, and 5 bases separated the two germline ends. The CDR3 coding sequence is TGTGCCAGCAGTCCGACAGAGACCCAGTACTTC. Protein: CASSPTETQYF.

V usage is TRBV24-1 and J usage is TRBJ2-1; 10 nucleotides align to TRBD2. The CDR3 has 15 amino acids. CDR1 is KGHDR, CDR2 SFDVKD, per germline. The V segment lost 10 bases and the J segment 0 bases; nucleotides outside the gene matches: 5. The CDR3 DNA reads as TGTGCCACAGCGGGAGGGGGACTCTCCTACAATGAGCAGTTCTTC. Its translation is CATAGGGLSYNEQFF.

V gene TRBV3-1 (or the pseudogene TRBV3-2) combines with J gene TRBJ2-7; D call uncertain. V was trimmed by 5 bases and J by 4 bases, leaving 6 bases between them. Germline V gene lookup returns CDR1 LGHDT and CDR2 YNNKEL (reference sequence). The CDR3 runs 11 residues. Here the CDR3 reads CASSGIYEQYF. The CDR3 DNA is TGTGCCAGCAGCGGGATTTACGAGCAGTACTTC.

The chain joins TRBV24-1 to TRBJ2-4; the match to TRBD2 covers 8 bases. Germline V lookup: CDR1 KGHDR, CDR2 SFDVKD. CDR3 length: 16 residues. The junction had 5 bases not matched to a gene; V was cut back by 4 bases and J by 1 base. This CDR3 is CATSESGGPAKNIQYF. CDR3 nucleotide sequence: TGTGCCACCAGTGAGTCGGGAGGGCCGGCCAAAAACATTCAGTACTTC.

This clone was found once. CDR3 in amino acids: CASSLVAGTGTGYEQYF. CDR3 nucleotide sequence: TGTGCCAGCAGCTTAGTAGCCGGGACAGGTACGGGTTACGAGCAGTACTTC. This chain links TRBV11-2 with TRBJ2-7; 8 bases match TRBD1. J lost 4 bases, V lost 1 base, and 12 bases had no gene match. Per germline, CDR1 SGHAT and CDR2 FQNNGV. This CDR3 has 17 amino acids.

This clone qualifies as large (0.1 to 1%). The V call is TRBV24-1, the J call TRBJ2-7, with D perhaps TRBD1 or TRBD2 (5 bases each). CDR3 length: 16 amino acids. Germline CDR1 reads KGHDR; CDR2 reads SFDVKD. V lost 4 bases and J lost 2, with 17 bases in between. The DNA of the CDR3 is TGTGCCACCAGTGACCGGAGAGGGGTCGTCCCCTACGAGCAGTACTTC. Translating gives CATSDRRGVVPYEQYF.

This clone is a singleton in its sample. The chain carries TRBV21-1 and TRBJ2-7; TRBD1 is taken as the D call from the table, unchecked against the DNA. TRBV21-1 constitutes a pseudogene. The CDR3 totals 13 residues. CDR3 coding DNA: TGTGCCAACCGGGACAGGAGTACCTACGAGCAGTACTTC. It translates to CANRDRSTYEQYF.

The chain couples TRBV6-2 or TRBV6-3 to TRBJ2-5; D remains ambiguous. Germline assignment: CDR1 MNHEY and CDR2 SVGEGT. Trimming removed 4 bases at V and 5 bases at J, with 14 bases between. The CDR3 is 14 amino acids. The CDR3 spells CASSSRLLGETQYF. Here the CDR3 DNA reads TGTGCCAGCAGTTCCCGGCTTCTGGGGGAGACCCAGTACTTC.

The chain joins TRBV2 to TRBJ1-5; D remains ambiguous. V shed 3 bases and J shed 7 bases, with 10 bases lying between them. The germline gives CDR1 SNHLY, CDR2 FYNNEI. This CDR3 is built from 13 residues. CDR3 sequence reads: CASSDWEGQPQHF. The CDR3 DNA is TGTGCCAGCAGTGATTGGGAGGGACAGCCCCAGCATTTT.

This clone was counted between two and nine times. The chain uses TRBV6-4 and TRBJ1-5; D remains unclear. Germline V gene lookup returns CDR1 MRHNA and CDR2 SNTAGT. With 3 bases removed from V and 4 bases from J, the gap between germline ends came to 7 bases. CDR3 length: 13 residues. Here the CDR3 reads CASSENDNQPQHF. The DNA of the CDR3 is TGTGCCAGCAGTGAGAATGATAATCAGCCCCAGCATTTT.

The rearrangement uses TRBV25-1 and TRBJ2-2, with a possible D match to TRBD2 (6 bases). Germline values: CDR1 MGHDK, CDR2 SYGVNS. CDR3 length equals 14 residues. The V and J ends lost 10 bases and 3 bases respectively, with 15 bases between them. The CDR3 DNA is TGTGCCACCAGGCGGGGCGACGACACCGGGGAGCTGTTTTTT. This translates into CATRRGDDTGELFF.

The chain carries TRBV2 and TRBJ1-1, with D possibly being TRBD1 (5 bases). The CDR3 runs 15 residues. V lost 8 bases, J lost 1 base, and 17 bases lay in between. Germline V gene sequence: CDR1 SNHLY, CDR2 FYNNEI. DNA for the CDR3: TGTGCCAGCCCCCGCCCGGGGCGGGAGAACACTGAAGCTTTCTTT. Encoded protein: CASPRPGRENTEAFF.

The chain recombines TRBV5-1 with TRBJ2-7; D call uncertain. The CDR3 spans 14 residues. Germline V gene sequence: CDR1 SGHRS, CDR2 YFSETQ. V dropped 3 bases and J dropped 4 bases, with 14 bases sitting between them. CDR3 coding DNA: TGCGCCAGCAGCTCGTCACCTACAGATTACGAGCAGTACTTC. Translated, it gives CASSSSPTDYEQYF.

This chain connects TRBV10-1 to TRBJ2-7; perhaps TRBD1 as D (5 bases). V was shortened by 8 bases and J by 1 base, with 15 bases between the two germline ends. The CDR3 contains 14 residues. Germline V lookup: CDR1 WNHNN, CDR2 SYGVQD (reference sequence). The CDR3 coding sequence is TGCGCCAGCTCCGAATCCCAGGGTTCCTACGAGCAGTACTTC. As protein: CASSESQGSYEQYF.

The chain links TRBV19 to TRBJ1-4; D might be TRBD1 (5 bases). CDR1 and CDR2 from the germline V gene are LNHDA and SQIVND (reference sequence). The V gene lost 3 bases and the J gene lost 10 bases, with 12 bases spanning the gap. The CDR3 has 13 residues. Here the CDR3 reads CASSIPGSGKLFF. The CDR3 bases are TGTGCCAGTAGTATCCCAGGGTCTGGAAAACTGTTTTTT.

V is TRBV5-6 and J is TRBJ2-7; D gene unclear. V was shortened by 1 base and J by 6 bases, with 5 bases between the two germline ends. Germline CDR1 and CDR2: SGHDT and YYEEEE. The CDR3 spans 11 residues. The CDR3 is CASSLYREQYV. CDR3 nucleotides: TGTGCCAGCAGCTTGTATCGCGAGCAGTACGTC.